Sequencing of this T cell receptor (beta chain) was carried out in a study of shared T cell receptors in the human thymus. The assay was immunoSEQ multiplex PCR, and TCRdb's table has in-frame clones only and misses some. The table shows 700,000 or so clones, with around 85% occurring only once. The CDR3 is made up of 18 amino acids. The trim removed 0 bases at V and 1 base at J, leaving 8 bases unmatched. From germline, CDR1 is MNHNS and CDR2 SASEGT. These same data were also listed under a study on human thymus T cells. That work adds: The people who donated were healthy Finnish babies having corrective surgery for congenital heart defects. Thymic resections from corrective heart surgery supplied the tissue. Thymic and blood repertoires appeared to carry a bias in their V and J gene usage. A high degree of thymic repertoire overlap among unrelated individuals was reported in related research.

The sequenced sample was thymocytes. The chain couples TRBV6-1 to TRBJ2-3; 9 nucleotides agree with TRBD1. The sequence came from a girl under three years old with a congenital heart defect. This chain's CDR3 is CASSEAWGQGSGTDTQYF. In DNA, the CDR3 is TGTGCCAGCAGTGAAGCGTGGGGACAGGGTTCGGGCACAGATACGCAGTATTTT.